What follows are 3 T cell receptor beta chains derived from one specimen sequenced in a study of T cell responses to AZD1222 COVID-19 vaccine. Libraries were prepared by immunoSEQ multiplex PCR; TCRdb keeps only in-frame clonotypes and omits some of them. This sample has some 150,000 clones, with approximately 88% found just once. This sample comprised peripheral blood, obtained on day 0 of AZD1222 vaccination. The receptors here all came from an adult in good health.

This sequence joins TRBV27 and TRBJ2-7; the D is unclear. V gave up 5 bases and J gave up 5 bases, with 22 bases separating them. CDR3 size: 16 residues. The germline V gene has CDR1 MNHEY and CDR2 SMNVEV (reference sequence). The CDR3 region has the DNA TGTGCCAGCAGTCCCTTTTACGGCCTCGTTGGAGACGAGCAGTACTTC. This encodes CASSPFYGLVGDEQYF.

J is TRBJ2-7 and V is TRBV18; no definite D call. Trimming took off 3 bases at V and 7 bases at J, with 16 bases between the two ends. Germline CDR1 KGHSH, CDR2 LQKENI. The CDR3 contains 14 residues. CDR3 sequence: CASSPFEGAWEQYF. The CDR3 DNA sequence: TGTGCCAGCTCACCGTTCGAAGGAGCGTGGGAGCAGTACTTC.

J is TRBJ2-3 and V is TRBV28; tentatively, D is TRBD1 or TRBD2 (6 bases each). The V end lost 11 bases, the J end lost 1 base, and 16 bases lay between the germline ends. The germline CDR1 and CDR2 sequences are MDHEN and SYDVKM. The CDR3 length is 14 residues. In DNA form, the CDR3 reads TGTGCCGAGGGGGGAGCAGGGGGCACAGATACGCAGTATTTT. Residues: CAEGGAGGTDTQYF.